These 23 T cell receptor beta chains share one sample of origin, sequenced in a study of response to subunit inactivated influenza vaccine. MiXCR was run by TCRdb on the RT-PCR reads, yielding one entry per CDR3 protein. The table has 800,000 or so distinct CDR3 sequences, around 21% seen once. Source: PBMCs from blood, taken roughly 5 days after vaccination. The receptors were gathered from a man aged 45-65 years who received an inactivated influenza vaccine.

The chain joins TRBV15 to TRBJ2-5; TRBD1 is a possible D gene (5 bases). This CDR3 is built from 17 residues. CDR1 is LNHNV, CDR2 YYDKDF, per germline (reference sequence). The V and J ends lost 9 bases and 2 bases respectively, with 25 bases between them. The CDR3 DNA reads TGTGCCACTATGGGCTTTGGTTTGGGGCCTGGTCAAGAGACCCAGTACTTC. This sequence encodes CATMGFGLGPGQETQYF.

Ten or more counts support this clonotype. The DNA for the CDR3 is TGCGCCAGCAGCCCTCCCACTAGCGGGAGTACAGATACGCAGTATTTT. Protein product: CASSPPTSGSTDTQYF. The chain uses TRBV5-1 and TRBJ2-3; 11 bases align to TRBD2. The CDR3 length is 16 residues. The V gene end was trimmed by 4 bases and the J gene end by 3 bases; junction bases not matched to a gene: 7. The germline gives CDR1 SGHRS, CDR2 YFSETQ. The variable domain in full, with the rest retrieved from reference TRBV5-1 and TRBJ2-3, is KAGVTQTPRYLIKTRGQQVTLSCSPISGHRSVSWYQQTPGQGLQFLFEYFSETQRNKGNFPGRFSGRQFSNSRSEMNVSTLELGDSALYLCASSPPTSGSTDTQYFGPGTRLTVL.

This clonotype showed up just a few times. V gene TRBV20-1 combines with J gene TRBJ2-7; weak D call: TRBD1 (6 bases). Germline V gene sequence: CDR1 DFQATT, CDR2 SNEGSKA (reference sequence). The V end was cut by 6 bases, the J end by 2 bases, with 14 bases between. CDR3 length: 13 amino acids. CDR3 in DNA: TGCAGTGCCCCTCAGGGGCGCACCTACGAGCAGTACTTC. Residues: CSAPQGRTYEQYF.

This clonotype was recorded a few times. This chain links TRBV7-2 with TRBJ2-3, with D unresolved. Per germline, CDR1 SGHTA and CDR2 FQGNSA. The CDR3 consists of 14 residues. Deletions cut 1 base from V and 6 bases from J, with 11 bases between. CDR3 protein: CASSLVPAQDTQYF. CDR3 DNA sequence: TGTGCCAGCAGCTTAGTCCCGGCCCAGGATACGCAGTATTTT.

This clonotype was counted a few times. This chain connects TRBV5-6 to TRBJ2-4; 11 bases match TRBD1. Germline V gives CDR1 SGHDT, CDR2 YYEEEE. V lost 0 bases, J lost 8 bases, and 4 bases stayed unmatched. The CDR3 has 15 amino acids. The CDR3 coding sequence is TGTGCCAGCAGCTTGGCCAGGGGACAGGGGGACATTCAGTACTTC. It encodes CASSLARGQGDIQYF.

This clonotype was counted only a few times. The rearrangement joins TRBV20-1 to TRBJ2-5, with a tentative D call TRBD2 (6 bases). Germline CDR1 DFQATT, CDR2 SNEGSKA (reference sequence). The CDR3 has 14 residues. V lost 3 bases, J lost 5 bases, and 16 bases lay in between. CDR3 nucleotides: TGCAGTGCTAGCCCTTTACTAGCCCGGGAGACCCAGTACTTC. Translating it yields CSASPLLARETQYF.

The chain combines TRBV20-1 with TRBJ2-3; TRBD1 agrees at 9 bases. After removal of 3 bases from V and 1 base from J, the junction contained 2 bases not matched to a gene. The CDR3 runs 14 residues. Per germline, CDR1 DFQATT and CDR2 SNEGSKA (reference sequence). CDR3 loop: CSARGDRGTDTQYF. The CDR3 coding sequence is TGCAGTGCTAGGGGGGACAGGGGCACAGATACGCAGTATTTT.

The chain is built from TRBV20-1 and TRBJ2-7; a weak D match, TRBD1 (6 bases). Per the germline V gene, CDR1 is DFQATT and CDR2 is SNEGSKA (reference sequence). This CDR3 region has 14 residues. Deletions cut 6 bases from V and 0 bases from J, with 15 bases between. The CDR3 loop is CSARGRRSSYEQYF. The CDR3 DNA sequence: TGCAGTGCCAGGGGACGTAGGAGCTCCTACGAGCAGTACTTC.

V usage is TRBV28 and J usage is TRBJ2-1, with D perhaps assigned TRBD1 or TRBD2 (5 bases each). The germline CDR1 and CDR2 sequences are MDHEN and SYDVKM. This CDR3 has 14 residues. Between the trimmed V and J ends, which lost 3 bases and 7 bases, there was a span of 13 bases. The CDR3 bases are TGTGCCAGCAGTTTGACAGAGGGGTCAAATGAGCAGTTCTTC. Its translation is CASSLTEGSNEQFF.

This clonotype has only a few counts. The rearrangement links TRBV18 to TRBJ2-1; a possible D gene is TRBD2 (6 bases). This CDR3 is 15 amino acids long. The V end was cut by 3 bases, the J end by 6 bases, with 15 bases between. CDR1 is KGHSH and CDR2 is LQKENI in the germline V gene. The CDR3 DNA reads TGTGCCAGCTCACCGGAGGGTTATCGGGGCAATGAGCAGTTCTTC. As protein: CASSPEGYRGNEQFF.

The genes are TRBV28 and TRBJ2-7; 9 bases match TRBD1. V lost 3 bases to trimming and J lost 2 bases; unmatched junction nucleotides: 5. CDR3 length equals 15 residues. The germline V gene has CDR1 MDHEN and CDR2 SYDVKM. CDR3 DNA: TGTGCCAGCAGTTTTAGCGGACAGGGGACCTACGAGCAGTACTTC. Protein product: CASSFSGQGTYEQYF.

The J gene is TRBJ2-5, the V gene TRBV10-3; D not resolved. CDR3 length: 12 amino acids. Looked up from germline, CDR1 is ENHRY and CDR2 is SYGVKD. The ends were cut back, 2 bases at V and 5 bases at J, with 6 bases in the middle. CDR3 in DNA: TGTGCCATCAGTGAGGGGATGGAGACCCAGTACTTC. Protein product: CAISEGMETQYF.

The chain uses TRBV20-1 and TRBJ1-1, with 9 nucleotides matching TRBD1. CDR1 DFQATT and CDR2 SNEGSKA come from the germline V gene (reference sequence). This CDR3 has 11 amino acids. In nucleotides, the CDR3 is TGCAGGGGACAGGGAGACACTGAAGCTTTCTTT. It is translated as CRGQGDTEAFF.

The sample holds a few counts of this clonotype. The J gene is TRBJ2-7, the V gene TRBV12-3 or TRBV12-4; TRBD1 agrees at 9 bases. V was pared by 6 bases and J by 0 bases, with 3 bases of the junction left unmatched. CDR3 length: 14 amino acids. This CDR3 is CASRGDRASYEQYF. The DNA for the CDR3 is TGTGCCAGCAGGGGGGACAGGGCCTCCTACGAGCAGTACTTC.

The chain employs TRBV10-3 and TRBJ1-6, with D perhaps TRBD1 (5 bases). The CDR3 runs to 14 residues. Germline V lookup: CDR1 ENHRY, CDR2 SYGVKD. Trimming shortened V by 4 bases and J by 9 bases, and 13 bases separated the two germline ends. In DNA form, the CDR3 reads TGTGCCATCAGTGTCGGGGACGGGCCTTCACCCCTCCACTTT. Translated, it gives CAISVGDGPSPLHF.

The CDR3 nucleotides are TGCAGTGCTCCGACAGGGAGTAGGGAAAAACTGTTTTTT. As protein: CSAPTGSREKLFF. This sequence joins TRBV20-1 and TRBJ1-4, with 7 bases that match TRBD1. Unmatched junction bases numbered 8, after V lost 5 bases and J lost 8 bases. CDR1 and CDR2 from the germline V gene are DFQATT and SNEGSKA (reference sequence). The CDR3 loop spans 13 amino acids.

This clonotype was counted between two and nine times. The rearrangement joins TRBV10-3 to TRBJ2-7; no clear D. The ends were cut back, 6 bases at V and 0 bases at J, with 9 bases in the middle. CDR3 length: 13 residues. CDR1 and CDR2 (germline): ENHRY, SYGVKD. For the CDR3, the DNA is TGTGCCATCAGAGGAGTAATCTCCTACGAGCAGTACTTC. It encodes CAIRGVISYEQYF.

This chain uses TRBV11-1 with TRBJ2-6, with 12 bases fitting TRBD1. Germline V gene sequence: CDR1 SGHAT, CDR2 FQDESV (reference sequence). After removal of 5 bases from V and 3 bases from J, the junction contained 11 bases not matched to a gene. The CDR3 contains 19 residues. The CDR3 region is CASSPVGTGGAVGANVLTF. The CDR3 DNA reads as TGTGCCAGCAGCCCTGTCGGGACAGGGGGCGCGGTTGGGGCCAACGTCCTGACTTTC.

This clonotype was found a few times. V is TRBV20-1 and J is TRBJ1-1; a weak D match, TRBD1 (5 bases). There are 14 residues in the CDR3. Looked up from germline, CDR1 is DFQATT and CDR2 is SNEGSKA (reference sequence). V was clipped by 1 base and J by 2 bases, with 11 bases between them. The CDR3 reads CSARGWGTNTEAFF. The DNA of the CDR3 is TGCAGTGCTAGAGGGTGGGGCACAAACACTGAAGCTTTCTTT.

This clonotype was recorded only once. One base away lies a much larger clone, so this may be a sequencing read error. The rearrangement joins TRBV5-1 to TRBJ1-1; TRBD1 might be the D (5 bases). There are 14 residues in the CDR3. The germline gives CDR1 SGHRS, CDR2 YFSETQ. In DNA form, the CDR3 reads TGCGCCAGCAGCTTCAGCCAGGGAGGTGCTGAAGCTTCCTTT. It yields the protein CASSFSQGGAEASF.

This clonotype occurred a few times. This chain connects TRBV7-9 to TRBJ1-2, with unresolved D. Germline CDR1 reads SEHNR; CDR2 reads FQNEAQ (reference sequence). The CDR3 runs 12 residues. The V end lost 0 bases, the J end lost 7 bases, and 6 bases lay between the germline ends. CDR3 nucleotide sequence: TGTGCCAGCAGCTTAGCAGCTCCTGGCTACACCTTC. Protein sequence: CASSLAAPGYTF.

The chain employs TRBV5-1 and TRBJ2-7; 9 bases match TRBD2. V trimming: 4 bases; J trimming: 4 bases; junction bases outside the gene matches: 9. From germline, CDR1 is SGHRS and CDR2 YFSETQ. The CDR3 extends over 15 amino acids. CDR3 region: CASSVVALAGYEQYF. The CDR3 DNA reads TGCGCCAGCAGCGTGGTTGCACTAGCGGGTTACGAGCAGTACTTC.

This clonotype was recorded many times. The chain recombines TRBV20-1 with TRBJ2-6; 8 positions match TRBD1. The germline gives CDR1 DFQATT, CDR2 SNEGSKA (reference sequence). The CDR3 spans 16 residues. V shed 3 bases and J 0 bases; nucleotides not matched to a gene: 4. For the CDR3, the DNA is TGCAGTGCTAGCGACAGGGGAATCTCTGGGGCCAACGTCCTGACTTTC. This sequence encodes CSASDRGISGANVLTF.